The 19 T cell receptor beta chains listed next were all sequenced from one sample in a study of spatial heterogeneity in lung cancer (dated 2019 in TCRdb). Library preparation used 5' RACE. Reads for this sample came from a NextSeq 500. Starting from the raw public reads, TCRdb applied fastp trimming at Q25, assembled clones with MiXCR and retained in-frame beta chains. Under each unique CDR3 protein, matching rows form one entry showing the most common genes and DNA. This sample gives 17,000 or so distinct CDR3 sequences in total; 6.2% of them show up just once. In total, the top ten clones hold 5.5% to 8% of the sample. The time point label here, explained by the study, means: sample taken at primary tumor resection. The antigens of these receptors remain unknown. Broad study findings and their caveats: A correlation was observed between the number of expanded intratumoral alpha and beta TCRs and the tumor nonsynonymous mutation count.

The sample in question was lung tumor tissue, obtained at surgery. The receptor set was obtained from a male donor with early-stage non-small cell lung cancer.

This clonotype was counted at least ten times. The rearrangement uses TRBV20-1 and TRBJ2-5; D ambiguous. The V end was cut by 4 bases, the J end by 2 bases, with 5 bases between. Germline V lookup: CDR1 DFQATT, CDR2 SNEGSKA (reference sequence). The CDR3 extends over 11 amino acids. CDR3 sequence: CSATTQETQYF. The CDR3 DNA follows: TGCAGTGCTACAACTCAAGAGACCCAGTACTTC.

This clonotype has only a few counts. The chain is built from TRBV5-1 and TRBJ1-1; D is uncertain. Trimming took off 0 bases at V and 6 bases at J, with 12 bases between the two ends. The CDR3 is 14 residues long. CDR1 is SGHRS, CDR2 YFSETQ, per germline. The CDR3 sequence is CASSLAGVSAEAFF. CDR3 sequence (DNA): TGCGCCAGCAGCTTGGCCGGGGTTAGCGCTGAAGCTTTCTTT.

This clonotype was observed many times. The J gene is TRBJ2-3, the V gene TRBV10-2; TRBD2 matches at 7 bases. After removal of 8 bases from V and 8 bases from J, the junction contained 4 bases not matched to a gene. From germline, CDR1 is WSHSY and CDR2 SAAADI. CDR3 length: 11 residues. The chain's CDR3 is CASELATTQYF. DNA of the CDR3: TGCGCCAGCGAACTAGCGACTACGCAGTATTTT.

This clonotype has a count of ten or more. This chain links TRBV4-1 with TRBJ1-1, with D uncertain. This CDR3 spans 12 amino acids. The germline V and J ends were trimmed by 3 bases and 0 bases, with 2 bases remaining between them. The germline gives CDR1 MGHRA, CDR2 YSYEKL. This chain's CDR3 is CASSQVNTEAFF. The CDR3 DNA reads TGCGCCAGCAGCCAGGTGAACACTGAAGCTTTCTTT.

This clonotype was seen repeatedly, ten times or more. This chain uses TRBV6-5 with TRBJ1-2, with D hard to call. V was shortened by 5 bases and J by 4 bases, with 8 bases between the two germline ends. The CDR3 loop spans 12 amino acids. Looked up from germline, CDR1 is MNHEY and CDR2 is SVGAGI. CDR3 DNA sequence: TGTGCCAGCAGTCCGACTACCTATGGCTACACCTTC. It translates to CASSPTTYGYTF.

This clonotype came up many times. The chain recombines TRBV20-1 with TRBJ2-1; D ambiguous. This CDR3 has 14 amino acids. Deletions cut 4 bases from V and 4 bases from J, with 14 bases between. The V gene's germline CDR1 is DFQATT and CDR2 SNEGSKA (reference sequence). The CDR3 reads CSAKDFLHYNEQFF. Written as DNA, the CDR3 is TGCAGTGCTAAGGATTTTTTGCATTACAATGAGCAGTTCTTC.

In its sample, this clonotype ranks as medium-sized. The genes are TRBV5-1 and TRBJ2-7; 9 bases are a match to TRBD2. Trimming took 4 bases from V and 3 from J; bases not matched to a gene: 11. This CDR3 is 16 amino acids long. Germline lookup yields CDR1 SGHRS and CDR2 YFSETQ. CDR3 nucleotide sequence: TGCGCCAGCAGCCTCTCTCCTAGCGGGACGGTCTACGAGCAGTACTTC. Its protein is CASSLSPSGTVYEQYF.

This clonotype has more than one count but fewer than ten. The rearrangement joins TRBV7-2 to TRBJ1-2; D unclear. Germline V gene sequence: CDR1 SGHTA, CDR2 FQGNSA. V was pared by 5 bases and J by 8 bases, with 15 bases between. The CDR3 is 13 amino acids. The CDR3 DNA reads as TGTGCCAGCAGCCCCGTCCATGGTGAGGGCTACACCTTC. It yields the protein CASSPVHGEGYTF. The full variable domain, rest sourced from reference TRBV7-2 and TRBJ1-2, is GAGVSQSPSNKVTEKGKDVELRCDPISGHTALYWYRQSLGQGLEFLIYFQGNSAPDKSGLPSDRFSAERTGGSVSTLTIQRTQQEDSAVYLCASSPVHGEGYTFGSGTRLTVV.

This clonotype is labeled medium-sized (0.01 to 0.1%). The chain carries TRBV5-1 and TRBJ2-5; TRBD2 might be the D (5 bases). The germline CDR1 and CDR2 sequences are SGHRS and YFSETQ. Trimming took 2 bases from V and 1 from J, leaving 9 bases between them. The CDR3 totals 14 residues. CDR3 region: CASSLAAGQETQYF. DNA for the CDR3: TGCGCCAGCAGCTTAGCCGCGGGCCAAGAGACCCAGTACTTC.

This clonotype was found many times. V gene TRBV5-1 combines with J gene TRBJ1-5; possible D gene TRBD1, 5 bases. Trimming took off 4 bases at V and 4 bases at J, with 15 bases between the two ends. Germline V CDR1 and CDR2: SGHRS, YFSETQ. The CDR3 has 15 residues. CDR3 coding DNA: TGCGCCAGCAGCCTAGACAGCCCTGGGAATCAGCCCCAGCATTTT. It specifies CASSLDSPGNQPQHF.

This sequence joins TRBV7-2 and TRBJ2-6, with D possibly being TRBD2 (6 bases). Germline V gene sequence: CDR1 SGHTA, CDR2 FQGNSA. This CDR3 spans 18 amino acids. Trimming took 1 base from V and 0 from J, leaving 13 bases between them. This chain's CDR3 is CASSLGLGGGSGANVLTF. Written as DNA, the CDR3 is TGTGCCAGCAGCTTAGGGCTGGGAGGAGGCTCTGGGGCCAACGTCCTGACTTTC.

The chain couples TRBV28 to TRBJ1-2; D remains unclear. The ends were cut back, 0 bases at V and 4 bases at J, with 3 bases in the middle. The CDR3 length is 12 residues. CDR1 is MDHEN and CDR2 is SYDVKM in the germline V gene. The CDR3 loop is CASSLWSYGYTF. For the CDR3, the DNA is TGTGCCAGCAGTTTATGGTCCTATGGCTACACCTTC.

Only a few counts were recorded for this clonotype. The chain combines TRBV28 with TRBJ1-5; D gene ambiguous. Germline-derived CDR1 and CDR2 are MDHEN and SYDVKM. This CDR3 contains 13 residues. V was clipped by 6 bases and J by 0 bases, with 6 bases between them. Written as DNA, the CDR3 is TGTGCCAGCAGCCCGTTTAGCAATCAGCCCCAGCATTTT. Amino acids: CASSPFSNQPQHF.

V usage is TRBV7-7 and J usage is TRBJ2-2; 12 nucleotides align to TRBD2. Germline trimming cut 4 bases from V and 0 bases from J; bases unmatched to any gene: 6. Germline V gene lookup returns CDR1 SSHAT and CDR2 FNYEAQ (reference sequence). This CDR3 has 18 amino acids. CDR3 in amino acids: CASSSRTSGNTNTGELFF. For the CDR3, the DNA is TGTGCCAGCAGCTCCCGGACTAGCGGGAACACGAACACCGGGGAGCTGTTTTTT.

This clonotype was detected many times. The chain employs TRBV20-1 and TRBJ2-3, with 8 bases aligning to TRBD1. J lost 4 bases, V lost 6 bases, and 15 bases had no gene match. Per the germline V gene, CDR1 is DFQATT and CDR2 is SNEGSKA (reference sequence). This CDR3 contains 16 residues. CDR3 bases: TGCAGTGCGACGAATCTCCGGGACAGGTTGGCAGATACGCAGTATTTT. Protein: CSATNLRDRLADTQYF.

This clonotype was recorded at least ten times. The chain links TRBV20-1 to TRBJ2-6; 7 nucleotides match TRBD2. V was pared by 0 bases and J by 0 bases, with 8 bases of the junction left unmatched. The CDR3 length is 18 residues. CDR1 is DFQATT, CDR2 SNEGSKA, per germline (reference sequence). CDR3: CSARDGQGGGSGANVLTF. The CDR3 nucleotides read TGCAGTGCTAGAGATGGGCAGGGCGGGGGCTCTGGGGCCAACGTCCTGACTTTC.

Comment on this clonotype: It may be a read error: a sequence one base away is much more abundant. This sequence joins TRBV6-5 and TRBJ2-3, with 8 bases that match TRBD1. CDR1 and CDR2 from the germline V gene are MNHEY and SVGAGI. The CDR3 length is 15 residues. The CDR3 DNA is TGTGCCAGCTCTCGGACAGGGCTCCTCACAGATACGCATTATTTT. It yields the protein CASSRTGLLTDTHYF.

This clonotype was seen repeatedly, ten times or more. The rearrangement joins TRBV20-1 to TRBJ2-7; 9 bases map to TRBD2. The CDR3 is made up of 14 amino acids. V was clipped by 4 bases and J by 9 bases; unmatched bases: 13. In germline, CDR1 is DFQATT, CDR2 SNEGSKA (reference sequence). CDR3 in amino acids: CSAKSGTSNRRQYF. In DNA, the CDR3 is TGCAGTGCTAAATCCGGGACTAGCAATAGGCGGCAGTACTTC.

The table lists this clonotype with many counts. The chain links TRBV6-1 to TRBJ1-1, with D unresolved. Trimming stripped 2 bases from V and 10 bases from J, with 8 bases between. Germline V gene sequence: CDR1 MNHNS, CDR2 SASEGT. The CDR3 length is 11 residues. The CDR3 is CASSERVGAFF. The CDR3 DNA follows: TGTGCCAGCAGTGAACGGGTCGGAGCTTTCTTT.